The 9 T cell receptor beta chains reported below all come from one sample, sequenced in a study of long-term antiretroviral therapy in people with HIV. The authors ran the immunoSEQ assay, v3.0, at survey level. Assay used: immunoSEQ multiplex PCR; TCRdb lists only in-frame clones, some missing. This sample has roughly 16,000 clones; 81% occur once, and the top ten carry approximately 9.5%. The sequences come from unsorted PBMCs, collected 0.3 years before starting antiretroviral therapy. The receptors come from a man aged 50-60 years with HIV.

This clone occurred a few times. The chain uses TRBV7-2 and TRBJ2-7, with TRBD2 identical over 10 bases. The CDR3 length is 16 residues. Losses at the gene ends were 2 bases for V and 4 bases for J; bases not matched to a gene: 8. Germline V gene lookup returns CDR1 SGHTA and CDR2 FQGNSA. Here the CDR3 reads CASSLTPLAGSYEQYF. CDR3 DNA sequence: TGTGCCAGCAGCTTAACTCCACTAGCGGGGAGTTACGAGCAGTACTTC.

The rearrangement uses TRBV28 and TRBJ2-6, with D perhaps TRBD1 (5 bases). The germline V gene has CDR1 MDHEN and CDR2 SYDVKM. The CDR3 spans 16 residues. Trimming took 3 bases from V and 0 from J, leaving 9 bases between them. CDR3 protein: CASSLPGISGANVLTF. The CDR3 DNA reads TGTGCCAGCAGTTTGCCAGGGATCTCTGGGGCCAACGTCCTGACTTTC.

V and J are TRBV28 and TRBJ2-7; D tentatively fits TRBD1 or TRBD2 (5 bases each). Germline V gives CDR1 MDHEN, CDR2 SYDVKM. The V and J ends lost 1 base and 1 base respectively, with 20 bases between them. The CDR3 sequence is 18 residues long. CDR3 DNA sequence: TGTGCCAGCAGTTTATCCTTTGCTACGGGGCTGAGTTCCTACGAGCAGTACTTC. Translating gives CASSLSFATGLSSYEQYF.

As DNA, the CDR3 is TGTGCCAGCAGCTTGGGACAGGTCTATGGCTACACCTTC. This gives the protein CASSLGQVYGYTF. The chain recombines TRBV5-5 with TRBJ1-2; a possible D gene is TRBD1 (6 bases). This CDR3 region has 13 residues. V was shortened by 0 bases and J by 4 bases, with 7 bases between the two germline ends. Germline V gives CDR1 SGHKS, CDR2 YYEKEE (reference sequence). Together with reference TRBV5-5 and TRBJ1-2, the CDR3 gives the full variable domain: DAGVTQSPTHLIKTRGQQVTLRCSPISGHKSVSWYQQVLGQGPQFIFQYYEKEERGRGNFPDRFSARQFPNYSSELNVNALLLGDSALYLCASSLGQVYGYTFGSGTRLTVV.

The chain recombines TRBV27 with TRBJ2-7; 8 bases are shared with TRBD2. The CDR3 totals 14 residues. Germline V gives CDR1 MNHEY, CDR2 SMNVEV (reference sequence). V trimming: 8 bases; J trimming: 4 bases; junction bases outside the gene matches: 10. CDR3 residues: CASHSSGSGYEQYF. The CDR3 DNA reads as TGTGCCAGCCATTCAAGCGGGAGCGGTTACGAGCAGTACTTC.

The V gene is TRBV6-4, the J gene TRBJ1-5; 8 bases align to TRBD1. V shed 5 bases, J shed 7 bases, and the junction held 7 bases outside the gene matches. CDR3 size: 14 residues. Germline V gives CDR1 MRHNA, CDR2 SNTAGT. CDR3 region: CASSPQGAGQPQHF. The CDR3 DNA follows: TGTGCCAGCAGTCCTCAGGGGGCAGGCCAGCCCCAGCATTTT.

This chain uses TRBV10-2 with TRBJ2-1; TRBD1 is a possible D gene (6 bases). The CDR3 loop spans 15 amino acids. V was trimmed by 3 bases and J by 6 bases, leaving 15 bases between them. Germline V lookup: CDR1 WSHSY, CDR2 SAAADI. The DNA of the CDR3 is TGCGCCAGCAGTGAAACTCGGCAGGGGATCAATGAGCAGTTCTTC. Translating it yields CASSETRQGINEQFF.

This clone is labeled large (0.1 to 1%). The CDR3 spells CASSPGGTSGRYEYEQYF. CDR3 bases: TGTGCCAGCAGCCCAGGGGGGACTAGCGGGAGATATGAATACGAGCAGTACTTC. The genes are TRBV11-2 and TRBJ2-7, with TRBD2 identical over 14 bases. V was pared by 5 bases and J by 4 bases, with 13 bases of the junction left unmatched. CDR1 is SGHAT, CDR2 FQNNGV, per germline. The CDR3 length is 18 residues.

The chain has TRBV11-3 and TRBJ2-1; D gene uncertain. Germline CDR1 and CDR2: SGHNT and YENEEA. Trimming cost V 7 bases and J 6 bases, with 7 bases left between them. The CDR3 is 11 amino acids. CDR3 DNA: TGTGCCAGCACAACTGCCAATGAGCAGTTCTTC. Protein: CASTTANEQFF.